This T cell receptor (beta chain) was recovered during a study of blood T cell repertoires in COVID-19. In the original analysis: Amplification from reference gene primers served as the basis for estimated nucleated cell counts. Sequencing used immunoSEQ multiplex PCR; TCRdb keeps in-frame clones, though not all of them. Clonal size and the V and J genes are those of that table, whereas D and trimming came from the DNA. This sample yields approximately 240,000 clones, of which 79% are seen a single time; over 3% belongs to the top ten. The receptor's source is a middle-aged woman with active or convalescent COVID-19. The sequenced sample consisted of peripheral blood.

The CDR3 loop reads CASSLGDSFYQPQHF. The CDR3 nucleotides are TGTGCCAGCAGCTTAGGGGACAGCTTCTATCAGCCCCAGCATTTT. The V and J genes are TRBV11-2 and TRBJ1-5, with 7 bases fitting TRBD1. The CDR3 is made up of 15 amino acids. The junction had 5 bases not matched to a gene; V was cut back by 1 base and J by 5 bases. The V gene's germline CDR1 is SGHAT and CDR2 FQNNGV.